This paragraph reports one T cell receptor (beta chain). Sequencing was performed with immunoSEQ multiplex PCR; in TCRdb, only in-frame clones are kept and a portion is missing. The data show about 170,000 clones, roughly 90% seen once. The CDR3 contains 16 residues. CDR1 is SGHTA, CDR2 FQGNSA, per germline. V shed 4 bases and J 5 bases; nucleotides not matched to a gene: 13. The data derive from a study of blood T cell repertoires in COVID-19. The TCR was taken from a woman in her fifties or sixties with acute or convalescent COVID-19. The rearrangement links TRBV7-2 to TRBJ1-2; 7 bases line up with TRBD1. The material sequenced was peripheral blood. The chain's CDR3 is CASSSRTGTANYGYTF. For the CDR3, the DNA is TGTGCCAGCAGCTCCCGGACCGGGACAGCAAATTATGGCTACACCTTC.